The present entry profiles one T cell receptor beta chain with its context. Antigen specificity is unknown. The data stem from a study of T-cell reconstitution after alpha-beta-depleted transplantation in children. Broader study findings: Two months or so post-transplant, alpha-beta T cells reportedly derived from several hundred expanded graft clones. Newly generated T cells supplied most T-cell counts and diversity one year post-transplant.

TCRbeta library construction was performed incorporating unique molecular identifiers. TCRdb re-called the PCR reads through MiXCR, storing one row per CDR3 protein. The sample lists hundreds of thousands of distinct CDR3 sequences; about a tenth were seen once. This TCR derives from a child less than two years old with acute myeloid leukemia, due to receive a stem cell transplant. This material consisted of PBMCs, taken before TCRalphabeta/CD19-depleted stem cell transplant.

The CDR3 DNA follows: TGCAGTGCTAAGGACCCAAATTCCTACGAGCAGTACTTC. This encodes CSAKDPNSYEQYF. This chain uses TRBV20-1 with TRBJ2-7; unclear D gene. V gave up 4 bases and J gave up 1 base, with 11 bases separating them. Per the germline V gene, CDR1 is DFQATT and CDR2 is SNEGSKA (reference sequence). The CDR3 runs 13 residues.